The subject of this entry is one TCR beta chain. With 4 bases clipped from V and 6 bases from J, the junction kept 4 bases outside the gene matches. The length of the CDR3 is 14 residues. In germline, CDR1 is SGHNT, CDR2 YYREEE (reference sequence). This entry comes from a study of blood T cell repertoires in COVID-19. Background on the study: The origin of the acute and convalescent COVID-19 samples was the United States, Italy and Spain.

Per the original data handling: By means of reference gene primer amplification, nucleated cell counts were estimated. Repertoires were generated with immunoSEQ multiplex PCR, while TCRdb's copy carries only in-frame clones and drops some. V, J and clone size are those of that table, while D and trimming were read from the DNA. The repertoire has a few hundred thousand clones, roughly 90% of them found once; the top ten carry approximately 1.8%. The chain has TRBV5-4 and TRBJ2-5; 12 nucleotides match TRBD2. Material for sequencing was PBMCs or T cells enriched from blood (not recorded which). The sequence came from a middle-aged woman who had recovered from COVID-19. The CDR3 DNA reads TGTGCCAGCAGCGACCTAGCGGGAGGGCAGACCCAGTACTTC. Amino acids: CASSDLAGGQTQYF.